Listed below are T cell receptor beta chains from one sample, sequenced in a study of shared clonotypes between healthy human individuals. Assay: immunoSEQ multiplex PCR; the TCRdb copy retains only in-frame clones and omits some. The table includes more than 900,000 clones, 78% detected once. Sequenced input: memory CD4+ T cells from PBMCs. These receptor sequences come from a man between 18 and 35 years old in good health. Some clones in this sample may be carry-over from other donors' samples. Both conserved end residues are trimmed from each CDR3.

J gene | V gene | CDR3 protein
TRBJ2-4 | TRBV19 | ASSQDRGLPQY
TRBJ2-5 | TRBV5-1 | ASSRLAGGEETQY
TRBJ2-3 | TRBV7-3 | ASSLYLAGDLDTQY
TRBJ2-5 | TRBV27 | ASSLDRGRETQY
TRBJ2-5 | TRBV19 | ASSMARQGHDQY
TRBJ2-3 | TRBV2 | ASLSGFGTDTQY
TRBJ1-2 | TRBV15 | ATSRDIGGGYT
TRBJ2-7 | TRBV28 | ASSLWDRSIREQY
TRBJ1-3 | TRBV10-3 | AISVKQGNTIY
TRBJ2-2 | TRBV9 | ASSVGLGQANTGELF
TRBJ2-5 | TRBV6-4 | ASSDPYPQGNRNQETQY
TRBJ1-1 | TRBV7-8 | ASSPSGTEAF
TRBJ1-1 | TRBV7-2 | ASSWDRGGTEAF
TRBJ1-2 | TRBV19 | ASSIPPGSLGGYT
TRBJ1-2 | TRBV14 | ASSRDGTYGYT
TRBJ2-3 | TRBV29-1 | SVDTGGTDTQY
TRBJ2-5 | TRBV5-4 | ASSSRGGEETQY
TRBJ1-2 | TRBV11-2 | ASSLRLGLGYT
TRBJ2-3 | TRBV7-2 | ASSLGQGRTSTDTQY
TRBJ1-1 | TRBV5-5 | ASSPPLNTEAF
TRBJ2-7 | TRBV5-1 | ASSYNRDSSYEQY
TRBJ2-5 | TRBV5-6 | ASSSLTSGRGETQY
TRBJ2-1 | TRBV6-6 | ASSLAGVSYNEQF
TRBJ2-7 | TRBV18 | ASSGGGRAIYEQY
TRBJ1-1 | TRBV19 | ASSTIDRANTEAF
TRBJ2-1 | TRBV18 | ASSPPWRGSSYNEQF
TRBJ2-7 | TRBV5-1 | ASNTGSSYEQY